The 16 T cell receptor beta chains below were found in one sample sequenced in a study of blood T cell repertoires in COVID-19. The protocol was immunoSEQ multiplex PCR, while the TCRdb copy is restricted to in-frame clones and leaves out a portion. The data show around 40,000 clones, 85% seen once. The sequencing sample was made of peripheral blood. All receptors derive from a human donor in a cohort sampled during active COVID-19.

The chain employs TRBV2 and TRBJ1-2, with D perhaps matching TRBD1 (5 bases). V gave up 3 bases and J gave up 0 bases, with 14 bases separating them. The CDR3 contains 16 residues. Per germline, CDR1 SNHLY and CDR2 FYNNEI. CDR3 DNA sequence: TGTGCCAGCAGTGATGCAGGGCTGACTTCTAACTATGGCTACACCTTC. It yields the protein CASSDAGLTSNYGYTF. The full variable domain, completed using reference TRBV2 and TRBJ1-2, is EPEVTQTPSHQVTQMGQEVILRCVPISNHLYFYWYRQILGQKVEFLVSFYNNEISEKSEIFDDQFSVERPDGSNFTLKIRSTKLEDSAMYFCASSDAGLTSNYGYTFGSGTRLTVV.

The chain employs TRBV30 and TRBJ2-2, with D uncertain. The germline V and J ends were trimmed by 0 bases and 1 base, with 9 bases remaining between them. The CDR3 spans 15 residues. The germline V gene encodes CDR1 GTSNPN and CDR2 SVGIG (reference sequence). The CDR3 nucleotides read TGTGCCTGGAGTGTAAACAGTTTGAACACCGGGGAGCTGTTTTTT. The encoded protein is CAWSVNSLNTGELFF.

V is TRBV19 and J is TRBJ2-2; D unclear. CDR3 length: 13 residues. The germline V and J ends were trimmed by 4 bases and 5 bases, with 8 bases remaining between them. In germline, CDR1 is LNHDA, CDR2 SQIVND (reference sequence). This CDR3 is CASSTTRTGELFF. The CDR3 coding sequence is TGTGCCAGTAGTACCACTCGAACCGGGGAGCTGTTTTTT.

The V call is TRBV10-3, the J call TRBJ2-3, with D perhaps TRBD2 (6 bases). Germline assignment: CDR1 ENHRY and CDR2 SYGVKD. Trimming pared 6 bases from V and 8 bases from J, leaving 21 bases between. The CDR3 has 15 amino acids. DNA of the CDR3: TGTGCCATCAGCCCACCGACTAGTTGGGGCGGTACGCAGTATTTT. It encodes CAISPPTSWGGTQYF.

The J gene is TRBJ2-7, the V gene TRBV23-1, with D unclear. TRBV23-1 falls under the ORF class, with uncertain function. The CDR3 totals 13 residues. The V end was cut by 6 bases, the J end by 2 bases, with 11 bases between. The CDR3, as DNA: TGCGCCAGCAGGACACCCTTGGCCTACGAGCAGTACTTC. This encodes CASRTPLAYEQYF.

This chain's CDR3 is CASSQQRGGLNEQFF. The CDR3 DNA follows: TGTGCCAGCAGCCAACAGCGGGGGGGCTTAAATGAGCAGTTCTTC. V and J are TRBV3-1 (or the pseudogene TRBV3-2) and TRBJ2-1; TRBD2 aligns across 10 bases. This CDR3 is 15 amino acids long. From germline, CDR1 is LGHDT and CDR2 YNNKEL (reference sequence). After removal of 2 bases from V and 7 bases from J, the junction contained 5 bases not matched to a gene.

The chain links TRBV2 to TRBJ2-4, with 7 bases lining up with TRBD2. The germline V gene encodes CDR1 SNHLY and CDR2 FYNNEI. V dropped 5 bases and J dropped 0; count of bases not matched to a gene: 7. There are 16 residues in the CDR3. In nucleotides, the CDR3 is TGTGCCAGCAGTTTGGGGGACTACAGAGCCAAAAACATTCAGTACTTC. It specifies CASSLGDYRAKNIQYF.

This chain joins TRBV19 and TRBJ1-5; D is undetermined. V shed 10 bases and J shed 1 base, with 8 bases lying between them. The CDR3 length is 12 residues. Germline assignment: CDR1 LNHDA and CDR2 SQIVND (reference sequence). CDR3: CAIKASNQPQHF. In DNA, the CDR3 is TGTGCCATTAAAGCGAGCAATCAGCCCCAGCATTTT.

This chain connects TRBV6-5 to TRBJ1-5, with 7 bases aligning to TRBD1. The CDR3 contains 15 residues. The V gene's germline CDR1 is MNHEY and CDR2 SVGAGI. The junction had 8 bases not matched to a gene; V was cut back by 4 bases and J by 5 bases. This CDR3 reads CASSLTGDPYQPQHF. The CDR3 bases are TGTGCCAGCAGTTTAACAGGGGATCCGTATCAGCCCCAGCATTTT.

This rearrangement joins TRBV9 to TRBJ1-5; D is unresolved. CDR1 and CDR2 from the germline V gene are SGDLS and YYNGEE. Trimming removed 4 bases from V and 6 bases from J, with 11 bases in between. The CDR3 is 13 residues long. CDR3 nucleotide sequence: TGTGCCAGCAGCCCTCACCCGGGTCAGCCCCAGCATTTT. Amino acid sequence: CASSPHPGQPQHF.

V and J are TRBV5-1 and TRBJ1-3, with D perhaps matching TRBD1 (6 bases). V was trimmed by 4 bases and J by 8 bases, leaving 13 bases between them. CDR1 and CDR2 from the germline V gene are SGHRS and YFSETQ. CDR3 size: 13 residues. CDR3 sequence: CASSTTGSDTIYF. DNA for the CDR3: TGCGCCAGCAGCACAACAGGGAGTGACACCATATATTTT.

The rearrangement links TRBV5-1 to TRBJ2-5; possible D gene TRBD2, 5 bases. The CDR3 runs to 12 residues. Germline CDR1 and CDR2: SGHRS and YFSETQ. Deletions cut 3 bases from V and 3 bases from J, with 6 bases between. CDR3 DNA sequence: TGCGCCAGCAGCTCCGGGGAAGAGACCCAGTACTTC. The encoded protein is CASSSGEETQYF.

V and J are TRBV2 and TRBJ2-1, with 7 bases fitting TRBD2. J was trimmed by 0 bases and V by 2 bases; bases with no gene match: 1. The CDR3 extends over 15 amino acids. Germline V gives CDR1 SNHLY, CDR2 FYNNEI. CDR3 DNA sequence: TGTGCCAGCAGTGAATTAGCGGGCTCCTACAATGAGCAGTTCTTC. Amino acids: CASSELAGSYNEQFF.

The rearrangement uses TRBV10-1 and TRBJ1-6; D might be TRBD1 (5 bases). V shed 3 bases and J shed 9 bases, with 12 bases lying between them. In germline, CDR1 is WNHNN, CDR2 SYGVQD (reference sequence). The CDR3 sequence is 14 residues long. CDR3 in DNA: TGCGCCAGCAGTGAATCCAGGGCCGGTTCACCCCTCCACTTT. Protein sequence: CASSESRAGSPLHF.

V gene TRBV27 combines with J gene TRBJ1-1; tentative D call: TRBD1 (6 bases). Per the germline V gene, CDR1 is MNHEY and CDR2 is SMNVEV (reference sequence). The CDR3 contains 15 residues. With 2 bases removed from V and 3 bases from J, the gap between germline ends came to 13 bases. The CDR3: CASSLAGTLDTEAFF. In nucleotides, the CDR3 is TGTGCCAGCAGTTTAGCAGGGACACTGGACACTGAAGCTTTCTTT.

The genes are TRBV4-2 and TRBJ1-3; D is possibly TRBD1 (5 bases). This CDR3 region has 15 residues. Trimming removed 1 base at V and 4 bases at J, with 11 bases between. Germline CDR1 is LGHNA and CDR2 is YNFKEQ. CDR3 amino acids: CASSQGQSRGNTIYF. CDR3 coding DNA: TGTGCCAGCAGCCAAGGACAGTCACGCGGAAACACCATATATTTT.